This T cell receptor (beta chain) derives from a study of cytomegalovirus exposure and HLA in healthy donors. Study details: Both the 100 to 150 validation repertoires and the 600 to 700 first-cohort repertoires used the same platform, as reported by a later analysis. Study-wide results and caveats: In vitro assays verified that three CMV-associated chains recognized CMV antigens specifically. Across donors, most TCRs were seen rarely, yet some public ones were widespread. The study flagged around 150 TCR beta chains as cytomegalovirus-associated.

Remarks on this clone: Its antigen is still unknown.

This CDR3 is 15 amino acids long. Germline CDR1 SGHTA, CDR2 FQGTGA. The germline V and J ends were trimmed by 1 base and 0 bases, with 6 bases remaining between them. The assay was immunoSEQ multiplex PCR, and TCRdb's table has in-frame clones only and misses some. The sample carries roughly 180,000 clones, more than 80% recorded once. The TCR comes from a man aged 18 to 29 in good health and CMV-seropositive. The rearrangement uses TRBV7-3 and TRBJ1-4, with D maybe TRBD1 (6 bases). The sample consisted of PBMCs. CDR3 sequence (DNA): TGTGCCAGCAGCTTAAACAGGGCAACTAATGAAAAACTGTTTTTT. It yields the protein CASSLNRATNEKLFF.